This T cell receptor (beta chain) derives from a study of T cell responses to AZD1222 COVID-19 vaccine (dated by TCRdb to the early 2020s). Looking at the study overall: Because spike-specific TCR depth and breadth did not differ between the two schedules, AZD1222 recipients who got a second dose at roughly 4 weeks were pooled with those who got a second dose at roughly 12 weeks. A total of approximately 240 trial participants underwent TCR sequencing, of whom more than 200 had received two doses of AZD1222 and about 26 had received two doses of the MenACWY control vaccine. Enrollment into the trials was organized by age into subgroups of 18-55, 56-69 and 70-plus years, and those subgroups contained roughly 140, 27 and 60 TCR-sequenced participants, respectively.

The time point label here, explained by the study, means: baseline before first vaccination. Vaccinee samples came from UK trials COV001 and COV002, including a single-blind randomized controlled phase 2/3 trial of AZD1222 (ChAdOx1 nCoV-19) in healthy adults. For TCRbeta chain sequencing, PBMC samples from trial participants were taken at day 0 and at day 28 after the second dose. This clone has only one observation. Its antigen remains unidentified. No base qualities exist here, and no much larger clone lies one base off it. The CDR3 regions of human TCRbeta chains were subjected to immunosequencing. Turning to the authors' computational methods: TCRs in the repertoires were compared against a reference library of SARS-CoV-2-specific TCRs that had been generated with the MIRA antigen-specificity platform. Breadth was defined as the fraction of unique TCRs that were SARS-CoV-2-associated. Depth was defined as the fraction of total T cells that were SARS-CoV-2-associated. Using the MIRA data, every spike-specific TCR was mapped to the spike region that the TCR reacted to and assigned to either a CD4 or a CD8 class. Log10-transformed breadth and depth values were compared by one-way ANOVA with Sidak's multiple comparisons tests. Imported from immuneACCESS, the table was reduced by TCRdb to in-frame sequences with V and J called. These copies leave out some clones; in studies compared against another copy, an unresolved V gene accounts for under half, and the cause of the remainder is not known. V, J and clone size are those of that table, while D and trimming were read from the DNA. Present in this sample are fewer than 120,000 clones, 92% of which were seen just once. The ten biggest clones cover roughly 7.8% of the sample.

CDR1 and CDR2, per the germline V gene (reference sequence), are GTSNPN and SVGIG. Measured from the cysteine to the phenylalanine, the CDR3 is 15 residues long. The CDR3 DNA has 45 bases and is translated from base 1. V loses 5 bases at its end and J loses 1 base; junction bases beyond the gene matches: 9. What the authors observed across the whole study: The whole spike protein was spanned by vaccine-associated CD4 TCRs, and dominant responses were seen in regions 160-218 and 743-854. Conclusions about previously exposed vaccinees are limited because only 6 or 7 AZD1222 recipients were SARS-CoV-2 seropositive at baseline. Because no samples from the day 14 peak response were available, repertoires could be characterized only after the peak T cell response. The 56-69-year group was small, and its depth increase did not reach significance, likely because of low power. After two AZD1222 doses, spike-specific TCR breadth and depth were significantly higher than at day 0 and than in MenACWY recipients. Most participants were white British and females outnumbered males, and the authors suggested that clonal diversity may have been underestimated. Nearly half of unique spike-specific TCRs reportedly recognized epitopes outside regions mutated in the B.1.351 and B.1.1.7 variants.

The clonotype was recovered from an adult in good health. This receptor chain uses TRBV30 and TRBJ2-5; 8 central bases correspond to TRBD2. Sequenced material: peripheral blood, taken on day 0 of AZD1222 vaccination. The CDR3 has the sequence CAWGGKGTSQETQYF. Here is the DNA: TGTGCCTGGGGGGGCAAGGGGACTAGCCAAGAGACCCAGTACTTC.